This T cell receptor (beta chain) was found in a study of early T cells in non-severe SARS-CoV-2 infection. General study results and limits: Anti-spike CD8 specificities were favored by VDJdb matching, whose results missed private and CD4 specificities.

Only a few counts were recorded for this clonotype. The antigen remains undetermined. Trimming removed 6 bases at V and 2 bases at J, with 15 bases between. Germline V gene lookup returns CDR1 MNHEY and CDR2 SVGAGI. The CDR3 contains 15 residues. TCRdb processed the 5' RACE reads anew with MiXCR; each CDR3 protein has one entry. Seen here are tens of thousands of distinct CDR3 sequences, around an eighth observed once, and the top ten hold over 1.2%. The clonotype was recovered from an adult who was a healthcare worker with PCR-confirmed SARS-CoV-2 infection or an uninfected control (not recorded which). The specimen was whole blood, collected at baseline. V gene TRBV6-5 combines with J gene TRBJ2-3; maybe TRBD1 (5 bases). The CDR3 DNA sequence: TGTGCCAGCAGACCCATGTCAGGGATCACAGATACGCAGTATTTT. It translates to CASRPMSGITDTQYF.